A single sample is the source of the 11 T cell receptor beta chains below, sequenced in a study of early T cells in non-severe SARS-CoV-2 infection. TCRdb reprocessed the 5' RACE reads with MiXCR, giving one entry per CDR3 protein. The profile shows roughly 50,000 distinct CDR3 sequences, approximately 6% of them singletons. Sequences were derived from whole blood, sampled at baseline. The receptors here all came from an adult who was a healthcare worker with PCR-confirmed SARS-CoV-2 infection or an uninfected control (not recorded which).

This chain uses TRBV3-1 with TRBJ2-3; a possible D gene is TRBD2 (6 bases). The germline V and J ends were trimmed by 2 bases and 6 bases, with 15 bases remaining between them. CDR3 length: 15 amino acids. CDR1 is LGHDT and CDR2 is YNNKEL in the germline V gene (reference sequence). The CDR3 reads CASSQMSRREDTQYF. The CDR3 region has the DNA TGTGCCAGCAGCCAAATGAGCCGCCGGGAGGATACGCAGTATTTT.

There are a few counts of this clonotype. The chain is built from TRBV20-1 and TRBJ1-5; 7 bases fit TRBD1. The germline V gene encodes CDR1 DFQATT and CDR2 SNEGSKA (reference sequence). The CDR3 spans 16 residues. With 1 base clipped from V and 2 bases from J, the junction kept 8 bases outside the gene matches. CDR3 DNA: TGCAGTGCTAGAGCGCACAGGGGTAGACGCAATCAGCCCCAGCATTTT. This translates into CSARAHRGRRNQPQHF.

The V gene is TRBV7-6, the J gene TRBJ2-5; D call uncertain. Germline assignment: CDR1 SGHVS and CDR2 FNYEAQ. The germline V and J ends were trimmed by 0 bases and 0 bases, with 8 bases remaining between them. The CDR3 runs 15 residues. The CDR3 loop is CASSLAGGYQETQYF. CDR3 nucleotide sequence: TGTGCCAGCAGCTTAGCGGGCGGCTACCAAGAGACCCAGTACTTC.

Only a few counts were recorded for this clonotype. The chain joins TRBV7-3 to TRBJ2-1; D might be TRBD1 (6 bases). Germline CDR1 and CDR2: SGHTA and FQGTGA. The CDR3 runs to 15 residues. Trimming took 5 bases from V and 2 from J, leaving 13 bases between them. CDR3 loop: CASSPPGHTYNEQFF. The CDR3 coding sequence is TGTGCCAGCAGCCCGCCGGGACATACCTACAATGAGCAGTTCTTC.

This clonotype was seen a few times. The genes are TRBV11-2 and TRBJ2-1; 10 bases are a match to TRBD2. This CDR3 comprises 15 residues. The ends lost 2 bases at V and 6 bases at J; junction bases unmatched: 4. Germline CDR1 SGHAT, CDR2 FQNNGV. CDR3: CASSLTSGAPNEQFF. CDR3 DNA sequence: TGTGCCAGCAGCTTAACTAGCGGGGCTCCCAATGAGCAGTTCTTC.

At least ten counts were recorded for this clonotype. The V call is TRBV5-6, the J call TRBJ2-7, with D possibly matching TRBD2 (6 bases). Germline assignment: CDR1 SGHDT and CDR2 YYEEEE. CDR3 size: 13 residues. Trimming removed 4 bases at V and 6 bases at J, with 14 bases between. The CDR3 here is CASSRGTRSEQYF. The CDR3 nucleotides read TGTGCCAGCAGCCGGGGGACCCGGAGCGAGCAGTACTTC.

This chain joins TRBV2 and TRBJ2-7, with D possibly TRBD2 on 6 matching bases. Germline V gene lookup returns CDR1 SNHLY and CDR2 FYNNEI. Trimming shortened V by 4 bases and J by 11 bases, and 12 bases separated the two germline ends. This CDR3 region has 11 residues. CDR3 amino acids: CASSVMGEEYF. DNA of the CDR3: TGTGCCAGCAGTGTGATGGGGGAGGAGTACTTC.

The rearrangement uses TRBV29-1 and TRBJ2-7; 9 bases map to TRBD2. V was pared by 6 bases and J by 5 bases, with 11 bases of the junction left unmatched. The germline CDR1 and CDR2 sequences are SQVTM and ANQGSEA. There are 14 residues in the CDR3. The CDR3 DNA reads TGCAGCGTGTTTATAGCGGGAGATAGTCACGAGCAGTACTTC. This encodes CSVFIAGDSHEQYF.

This clonotype was found a few times. This sequence joins TRBV7-2 and TRBJ1-1; the match to TRBD1 covers 10 bases. The CDR3 runs to 17 residues. The J segment lost 0 bases and the V segment lost 2 bases, leaving 6 bases of the junction unmatched. Germline CDR1 is SGHTA and CDR2 is FQGNSA. This chain's CDR3 is CASSLSGTGVLNTEAFF. The DNA for the CDR3 is TGTGCCAGCAGCTTAAGCGGGACAGGGGTCCTGAACACTGAAGCTTTCTTT.

The V call is TRBV12-3 or TRBV12-4, the J call TRBJ2-5; 9 positions agree with TRBD2. V was clipped by 5 bases and J by 7 bases; unmatched bases: 23. The CDR3 has 19 amino acids. The CDR3: CASSATSRGRASPAGTQYF. Written as DNA, the CDR3 is TGTGCCAGCAGTGCCACCTCGCGCGGGAGGGCGTCCCCCGCAGGGACCCAGTACTTC.

The chain carries TRBV7-3 and TRBJ1-3; no definite D call. The CDR3 consists of 16 residues. V lost 2 bases, J lost 0 bases, and 11 bases lay in between. Germline values: CDR1 SGHTA, CDR2 FQGTGA. CDR3 residues: CASSLVGLNSGNTIYF. For the CDR3, the DNA is TGTGCCAGCAGCTTAGTAGGACTTAACTCTGGAAACACCATATATTTT.